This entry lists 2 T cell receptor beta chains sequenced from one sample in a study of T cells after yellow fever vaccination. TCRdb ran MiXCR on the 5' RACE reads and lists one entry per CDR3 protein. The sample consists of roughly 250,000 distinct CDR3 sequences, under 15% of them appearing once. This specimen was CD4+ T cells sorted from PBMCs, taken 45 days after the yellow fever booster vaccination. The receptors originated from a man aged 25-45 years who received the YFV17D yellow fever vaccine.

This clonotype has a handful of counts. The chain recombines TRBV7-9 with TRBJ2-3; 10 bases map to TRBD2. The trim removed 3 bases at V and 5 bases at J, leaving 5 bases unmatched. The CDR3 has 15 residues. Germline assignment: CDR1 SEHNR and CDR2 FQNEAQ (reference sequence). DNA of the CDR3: TGTGCCAGCAGCTTTCTAGCGGGAGAAAGAGATACGCAGTATTTT. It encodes CASSFLAGERDTQYF.

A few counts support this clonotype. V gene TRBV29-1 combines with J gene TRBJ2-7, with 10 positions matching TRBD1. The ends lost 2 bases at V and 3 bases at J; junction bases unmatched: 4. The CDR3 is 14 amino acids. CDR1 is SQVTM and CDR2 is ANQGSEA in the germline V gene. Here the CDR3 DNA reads TGCAGCGTTGAAAAGGACAGGGGGAACTACGAGCAGTACTTC. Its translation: CSVEKDRGNYEQYF.